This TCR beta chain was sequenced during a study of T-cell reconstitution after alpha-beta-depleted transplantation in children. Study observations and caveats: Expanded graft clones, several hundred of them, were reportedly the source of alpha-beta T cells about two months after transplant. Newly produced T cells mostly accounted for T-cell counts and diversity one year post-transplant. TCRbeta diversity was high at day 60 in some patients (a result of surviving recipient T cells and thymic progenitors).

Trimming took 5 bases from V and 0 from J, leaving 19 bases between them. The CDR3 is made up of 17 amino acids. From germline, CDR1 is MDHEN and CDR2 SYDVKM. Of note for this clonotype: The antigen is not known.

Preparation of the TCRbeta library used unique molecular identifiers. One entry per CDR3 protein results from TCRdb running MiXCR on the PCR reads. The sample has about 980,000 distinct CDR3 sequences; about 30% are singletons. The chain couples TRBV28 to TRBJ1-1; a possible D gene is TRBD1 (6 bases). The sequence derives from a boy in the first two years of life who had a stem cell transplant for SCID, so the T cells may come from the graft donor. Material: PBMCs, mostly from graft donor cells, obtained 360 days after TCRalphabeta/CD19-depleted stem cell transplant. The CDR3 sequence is CASSLWPVGGMNTEAFF. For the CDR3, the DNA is TGTGCCAGCAGTCTCTGGCCAGTAGGGGGAATGAACACTGAAGCTTTCTTT.